This is a list of T cell receptor beta chains from one sample in a study of lymphopenia after photon versus proton radiotherapy. Profiled with immunoSEQ multiplex PCR; TCRdb holds only in-frame clones, not every one. The sample lists tens of thousands of clones; roughly 90% were seen once. The specimen was peripheral blood, collected from a patient treated with proton-based radiotherapy. These receptors all stem from a woman in her sixties with cholangiocarcinoma. Some clones in this sample may be carry-over from other donors' samples. Both conserved end residues are part of each CDR3. The D gene is left open where the match is weak. The size entry is marked missing in some rows and otherwise reads once, few, many or a size class.

clone size	D gene	V gene	J gene	CDR3 DNA	CDR3 protein
-	-	TRBV6-5	TRBJ2-2	TGTGCCAGCAGTTTGATGGGTCCCGCACTTGAGCTGTTTTTT	CASSLMGPALELFF
-	-	TRBV4-3	TRBJ1-4	TGCGCCAGCAGCCCGTATTATATGGGCCCCACTAATGAAAAACTGTTTTTT	CASSPYYMGPTNEKLFF
-	-	TRBV6-1	TRBJ2-3	TGTGCCATTGCGGCGTTCACAGATACGCAGTATTTT	CAIAAFTDTQYF
-	TRBD1	TRBV7-3	TRBJ2-3	TGTGCCAGCAGCTTATGGCCCCCGGGACAGATCGCAGATACGCAGTATTTT	CASSLWPPGQIADTQYF
-	-	TRBV7-9	TRBJ2-5	TGTGCCAGCAGCTTAGCAACTGAGCCGGGTCCGTGGACCCAGTACTTC	CASSLATEPGPWTQYF
-	-	TRBV4-1	TRBJ2-3	TGCGCCAGCAGCCAAGATTCGCCGATCGATACGCAGTATTTT	CASSQDSPIDTQYF
-	-	TRBV7-2	TRBJ2-2	TGTGCCAGCAGCCTGAGACTGTACACCGGGGAGCTGTTTTTT	CASSLRLYTGELFF
-	-	TRBV2	TRBJ1-2	TGTGCCAGCAGTCCGACGTATGGCTACACCTTC	CASSPTYGYTF
-	TRBD1	TRBV6-5	TRBJ1-1	TGTGCCAGCAGTTACTCGAGACAGGGGGTGCTTGAAGCTTTCTTT	CASSYSRQGVLEAFF
once	TRBD2	TRBV7-2	TRBJ2-7	TGTGCCAGCAGCTTACACCTTAGCGGGAGTTCTTACGAGCAGTACTTC	CASSLHLSGSSYEQYF
-	-	TRBV18	TRBJ2-7	TGTGCCAGCTCACCGGGTCGAGCGGGTGCGTTCGACGAGCAGTACTTC	CASSPGRAGAFDEQYF
-	TRBD1	TRBV7-6	TRBJ2-6	TGTGCCAGCAGCACGGGACAGGGAAGAAGTGGGGCCAACGTCCTGACTTTC	CASSTGQGRSGANVLTF
-	-	TRBV19	TRBJ2-3	TGTGCCAGTAGTATGGGAGCGGGCTGGGGCACAGATACGCAGTATTTT	CASSMGAGWGTDTQYF
-	TRBD1	TRBV27	TRBJ1-2	TGTGCCAGCAGCCTAGGGGACAGATATGGCTACACCTTC	CASSLGDRYGYTF
-	-	TRBV9	TRBJ2-7	TGTGCCAGCAGCCCAGGCCCCGGGACACATTACGAGCAGTACTTC	CASSPGPGTHYEQYF
once	-	TRBV5-1	TRBJ1-1	TGCGCCAGCAGCGGGTGGGGAAACACTGAAGCTTTCTTT	CASSGWGNTEAFF
-	-	TRBV5-1	TRBJ1-3	TGCGCCAGCAGCTTGGCGCCAGGGGGAAACACCATATATTTT	CASSLAPGGNTIYF
-	-	TRBV18	TRBJ2-2	TGTGCCAGCCAAGGGGCCGGGGAGCTGTTTTTT	CASQGAGELFF
-	-	TRBV18	TRBJ2-2	TGTGCCAGCTCACCGGGAGACCCTAACACCGGGGAGCTGTTTTTT	CASSPGDPNTGELFF
-	-	TRBV6-5	TRBJ2-7	TGTGCCAGCAGTTCCTCCGCAGAGGGGACCTACGAGCAGTACTTC	CASSSSAEGTYEQYF
once	TRBD1	TRBV4-3	TRBJ1-4	TGCGCCAGCAGCCAAAAAGGACAGGGTTGGTTTAATGAAAAACTGTTTTTT	CASSQKGQGWFNEKLFF
-	TRBD2	TRBV4-3	TRBJ2-1	TGCGCCAGCAGCCAAAACCCAACTAGCGGGGTTAGCTCCTACAATGAGCAGTTCTTC	CASSQNPTSGVSSYNEQFF
-	TRBD1	TRBV7-8	TRBJ1-1	TGTGCCAGCAGCAGCCGGGACAGGTCTTCGGCTGAAGCTTTCTTT	CASSSRDRSSAEAFF
once	TRBD2	TRBV11-2	TRBJ2-1	TGTGCCAGCAGCCTAGCGGGAGGCGCCTCCTACAATGAGCAGTTCTTC	CASSLAGGASYNEQFF
few	-	TRBV7-8	TRBJ2-7	TGTGCCAGCAGCTTAGCCGGGAGCGTCTCCTACGAGCAGTACTTC	CASSLAGSVSYEQYF
-	TRBD2	TRBV4-1	TRBJ2-7	TGCGCCAGCAGCCTTTTAGCGGGAGTCCCGGGGGAGCAGTACTTC	CASSLLAGVPGEQYF
-	-	TRBV29-1	TRBJ2-3	TGCAGCGTTACCCGCACAGATACGCAGTATTTT	CSVTRTDTQYF
-	-	TRBV5-5	TRBJ2-7	TGTGCCAGCAGTTTTGACCTTACTTACGCCCGCTACGAGCAGTACTTC	CASSFDLTYARYEQYF
-	-	TRBV18	TRBJ2-7	TGTGCCAGCTCACCGAGGGGTTTCGGTTACGAGCAGTACTTC	CASSPRGFGYEQYF
-	-	TRBV7-3	TRBJ2-3	TGTGCCAGCAGCTTAGAAGCCACCCTGGGGAGCACAGATACGCAGTATTTT	CASSLEATLGSTDTQYF
few	TRBD1	TRBV5-3	TRBJ1-2	TGTGCCAGAAGTAGGAGGGACAGCGGCTACACCTTC	CARSRRDSGYTF
-	-	TRBV27	TRBJ1-1	TGTGCCAGCAGTTTATATGGTCAGGGGAACACTGAAGCTTTCTTT	CASSLYGQGNTEAFF
-	TRBD1	TRBV19	TRBJ1-5	TGTGCCAGTAGTATAACAGGGGGCCCGCGGGCCCAGCATTTT	CASSITGGPRAQHF
-	TRBD1	TRBV5-1	TRBJ1-1	TGCGCCAGCAGCTACAGGGGGAACACTGAAGCTTTCTTT	CASSYRGNTEAFF
-	-	TRBV11-3	TRBJ2-3	TGTGCCAGCAGCTTAGATCTGCGAGGTACGCAGTATTTT	CASSLDLRGTQYF
once	-	TRBV6-5	TRBJ2-2	TGTGCCAGCAGTTACTCGAACACCGGGGAGCTGTTTTTT	CASSYSNTGELFF
few	-	TRBV11-2	TRBJ2-1	TGTGCCAGCAGCCCCACCCTCTGGGAGCAGTTCTTC	CASSPTLWEQFF
-	-	TRBV7-9	TRBJ2-3	TGTGCCAGCAGCACAGAGGGACCATCCACAGATACGCAGTATTTT	CASSTEGPSTDTQYF
-	-	TRBV6-5	TRBJ2-3	TGTGCCAGCATAGGCAGCTTAAGCACAGATACGCAGTATTTT	CASIGSLSTDTQYF
few	TRBD1	TRBV6-1	TRBJ2-1	TGTGCCAGCAGTCCCGGGACAGGGTTTTTCAATGAGCAGTTCTTC	CASSPGTGFFNEQFF
-	-	TRBV27	TRBJ2-7	TGTGCCAGCAGTTTATATTCCAGTGGGTTTTCCTACGAGCAGTACTTC	CASSLYSSGFSYEQYF
-	TRBD1	TRBV15	TRBJ2-7	TGTGCCACCAGCAGATATGGACAGGGATCCAGAAACGAGCAGTACTTC	CATSRYGQGSRNEQYF
once	-	TRBV6-5	TRBJ1-1	TGTGCCAGCAGGGTTGCGGGGGGCGTGAACACTGAAGCTTTCTTT	CASRVAGGVNTEAFF
-	-	TRBV27	TRBJ2-5	TGTGCCAGCAGTAGCTTAGAGACCCAGTACTTC	CASSSLETQYF
-	-	TRBV19	TRBJ2-3	TGTGCCAGTAGTCGGAAGCTCGGAGACGGCACAGATACGCAGTATTTT	CASSRKLGDGTDTQYF
-	-	TRBV11-2	TRBJ1-6	TGTGCCAGCAGCTTAGAGTTCGCTAATTCACCCCTCCACTTT	CASSLEFANSPLHF
-	TRBD2	TRBV13	TRBJ2-3	TGTGCCAGCAGCGCAGGCCGCGGGAGTAGGACAGATACGCAGTATTTT	CASSAGRGSRTDTQYF